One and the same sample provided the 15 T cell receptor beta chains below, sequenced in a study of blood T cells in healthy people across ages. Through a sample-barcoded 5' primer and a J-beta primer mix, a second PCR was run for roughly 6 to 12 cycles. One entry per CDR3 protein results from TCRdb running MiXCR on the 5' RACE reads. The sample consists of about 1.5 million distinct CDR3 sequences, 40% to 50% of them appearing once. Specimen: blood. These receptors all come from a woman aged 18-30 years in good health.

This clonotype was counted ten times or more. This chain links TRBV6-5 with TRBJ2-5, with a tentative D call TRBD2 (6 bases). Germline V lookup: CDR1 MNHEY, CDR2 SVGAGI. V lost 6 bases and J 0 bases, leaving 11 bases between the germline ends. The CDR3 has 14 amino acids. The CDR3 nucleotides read TGTGCCAGCAGGTCGAGCGGGTACCAAGAGACCCAGTACTTC. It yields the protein CASRSSGYQETQYF.

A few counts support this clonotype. The CDR3 DNA follows: TGCAGCGTTGAGGGGTGGGGACTACAGGGGGATGAGCAGTTCTTC. Protein: CSVEGWGLQGDEQFF. The chain has TRBV29-1 and TRBJ2-1; D may be TRBD1 (8 bases). The V end lost 3 bases, the J end lost 8 bases, and 20 bases lay between the germline ends. This CDR3 contains 15 residues. Germline CDR1 is SQVTM and CDR2 is ANQGSEA.

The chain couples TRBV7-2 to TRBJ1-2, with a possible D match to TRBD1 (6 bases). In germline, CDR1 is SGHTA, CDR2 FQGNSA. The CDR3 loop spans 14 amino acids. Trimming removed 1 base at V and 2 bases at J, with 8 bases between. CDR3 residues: CASSLVDRNYGYTF. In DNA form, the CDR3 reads TGTGCCAGCAGCTTAGTTGACAGGAACTATGGCTACACCTTC.

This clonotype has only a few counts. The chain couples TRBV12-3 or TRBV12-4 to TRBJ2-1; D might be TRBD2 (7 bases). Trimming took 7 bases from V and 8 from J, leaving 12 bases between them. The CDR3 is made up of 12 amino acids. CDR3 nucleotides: TGTGCCAGCACCTTAGGGGGGGATGAGCAGTTCTTC. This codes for CASTLGGDEQFF.

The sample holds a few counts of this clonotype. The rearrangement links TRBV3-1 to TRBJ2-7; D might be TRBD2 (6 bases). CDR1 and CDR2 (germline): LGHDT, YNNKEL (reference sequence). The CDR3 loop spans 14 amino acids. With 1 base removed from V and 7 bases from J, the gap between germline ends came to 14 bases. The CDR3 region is CASSQVREKGEQYF. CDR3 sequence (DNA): TGTGCCAGCAGCCAAGTGCGGGAAAAGGGGGAGCAGTACTTC.

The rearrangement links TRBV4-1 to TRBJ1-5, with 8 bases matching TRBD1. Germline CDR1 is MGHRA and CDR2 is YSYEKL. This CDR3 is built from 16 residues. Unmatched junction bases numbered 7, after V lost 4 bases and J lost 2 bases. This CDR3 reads CASSPRTGNGNQPQHF. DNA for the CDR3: TGCGCCAGCAGCCCCCGGACAGGGAACGGCAATCAGCCCCAGCATTTT.

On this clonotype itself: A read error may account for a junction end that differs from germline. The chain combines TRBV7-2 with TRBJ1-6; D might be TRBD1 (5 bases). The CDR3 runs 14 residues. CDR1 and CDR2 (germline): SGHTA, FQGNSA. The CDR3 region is CASSAGEGNSPLHF. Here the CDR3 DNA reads TGTGCCAGCAGCGCCGGGGAGGGGAATTCCCCCCTCCACTTT.

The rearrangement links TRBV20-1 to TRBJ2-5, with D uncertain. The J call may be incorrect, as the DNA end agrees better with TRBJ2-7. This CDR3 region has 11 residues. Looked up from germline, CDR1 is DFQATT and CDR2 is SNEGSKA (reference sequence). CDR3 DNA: TGCAGTGCTAGAGCGTTAGGCGAGCAGTACTTC. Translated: CSARALGEQYF.

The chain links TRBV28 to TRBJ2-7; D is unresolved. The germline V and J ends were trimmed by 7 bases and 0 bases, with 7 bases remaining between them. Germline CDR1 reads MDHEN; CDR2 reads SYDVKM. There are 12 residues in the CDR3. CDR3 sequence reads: CASKNISYEQYF. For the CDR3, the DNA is TGTGCCAGCAAGAACATCTCCTACGAGCAGTACTTC.

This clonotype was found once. CDR3 loop: CASSFGAETPTNEKLFF. The CDR3 bases are TGTGCCAGCAGCTTCGGGGCAGAGACCCCAACTAATGAAAAACTGTTTTTT. The gene calls are TRBV7-9 and TRBJ1-4, with D possibly TRBD1 on 5 matching bases. V lost 3 bases and J 0 bases, leaving 14 bases between the germline ends. The CDR3 runs to 17 residues. Germline V gene data show CDR1 as SEHNR and CDR2 as FQNEAQ (reference sequence).

CDR3 amino acids: CASSYFGGETQFF. The CDR3 nucleotides are TGTGCCAGCAGCTATTTTGGGGGGGAGACCCAGTTCTTC. This chain joins TRBV11-3 and TRBJ2-1, with 7 nucleotides matching TRBD2. The trim removed 4 bases at V and 13 bases at J, leaving 10 bases unmatched. The germline V gene encodes CDR1 SGHNT and CDR2 YENEEA. The CDR3 has 13 amino acids.

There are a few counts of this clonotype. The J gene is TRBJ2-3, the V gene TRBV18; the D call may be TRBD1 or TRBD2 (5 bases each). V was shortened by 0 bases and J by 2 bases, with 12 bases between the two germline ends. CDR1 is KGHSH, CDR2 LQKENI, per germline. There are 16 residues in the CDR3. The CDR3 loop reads CASSPPGTGNTDTQYF. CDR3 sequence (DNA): TGTGCCAGCTCACCACCGGGGACGGGGAACACAGATACGCAGTATTTT.

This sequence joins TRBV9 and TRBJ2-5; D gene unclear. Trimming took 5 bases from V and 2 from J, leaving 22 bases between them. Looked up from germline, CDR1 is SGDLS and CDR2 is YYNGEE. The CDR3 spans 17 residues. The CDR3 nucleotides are TGTGCCAGCAGTCCTTCCTTAGTGTCGAGACTGCAAGAGACCCAGTACTTC. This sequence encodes CASSPSLVSRLQETQYF.

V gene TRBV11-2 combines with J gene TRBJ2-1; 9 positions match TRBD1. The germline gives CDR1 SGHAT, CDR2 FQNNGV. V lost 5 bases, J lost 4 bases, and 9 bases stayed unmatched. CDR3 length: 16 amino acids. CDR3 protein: CASSAIGTGSYNEQFF. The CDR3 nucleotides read TGTGCCAGCAGCGCCATCGGGACAGGGTCTTACAATGAGCAGTTCTTC.

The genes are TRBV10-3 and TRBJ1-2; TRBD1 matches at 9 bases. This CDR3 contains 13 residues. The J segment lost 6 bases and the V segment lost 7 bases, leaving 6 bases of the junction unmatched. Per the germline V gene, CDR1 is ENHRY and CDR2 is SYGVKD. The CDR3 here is CAITMGQGDGYTF. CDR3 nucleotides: TGTGCCATCACTATGGGACAGGGCGATGGCTACACCTTC.